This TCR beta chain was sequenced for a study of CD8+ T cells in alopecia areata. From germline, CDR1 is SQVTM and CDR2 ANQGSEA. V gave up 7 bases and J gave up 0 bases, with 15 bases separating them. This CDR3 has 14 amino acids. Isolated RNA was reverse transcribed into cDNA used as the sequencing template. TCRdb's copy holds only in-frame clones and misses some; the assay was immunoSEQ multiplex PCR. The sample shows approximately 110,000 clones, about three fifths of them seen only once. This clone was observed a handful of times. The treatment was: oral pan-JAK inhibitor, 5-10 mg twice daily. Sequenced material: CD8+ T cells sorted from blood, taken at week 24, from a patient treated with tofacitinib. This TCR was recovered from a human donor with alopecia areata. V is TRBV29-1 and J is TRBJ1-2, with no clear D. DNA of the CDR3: TGCAGCGCTCTAGCGACGGCAGCTAACTATGGCTACACCTTC. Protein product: CSALATAANYGYTF.